This T cell receptor beta chain is from a study of shared clonotypes between healthy human individuals. Findings and caveats of the study: Shared clonotypes: about 4.6% naive CD4, under 4% naive CD8, around 2.2% memory CD4, around 0.4% memory CD8.

The material for each subset, its genomic DNA, was split evenly across several immunoSEQ plates. In replicate PCRs of sorted subsets, 150 to 200 ng DNA, about 30,000 T cell genomes, was used. Data came from immunoSEQ multiplex PCR; TCRdb stores just in-frame clones and leaves some out. Altogether 2 million to 3 million clones are present, 93% being singletons, with the ten largest covering approximately 0.35%. As for this clone: Its cognate antigen is unknown.

V was pared by 1 base and J by 8 bases, with 8 bases between. This CDR3 contains 11 residues. CDR1 and CDR2 from the germline V gene are DFQATT and SNEGSKA (reference sequence). The TCR sequence derives from a man aged 18-30 years in good health. Some clones in this sample may be carry-over from other donors' samples. Input material: naive CD4+ T cells from PBMCs. Subset specified: CD45RA+ positively selected. The chain joins TRBV20-1 to TRBJ1-1, with D maybe TRBD1 (5 bases). The CDR3 spells CSARANREAFF. The CDR3 coding sequence is TGCAGTGCTAGAGCAAACAGGGAAGCTTTCTTT.